This T cell receptor (beta chain) was obtained from a study of blood T cell repertoires in COVID-19. Sequencing was performed with immunoSEQ multiplex PCR; in TCRdb, only in-frame clones are kept and a portion is missing. The data contain fewer than 400,000 clones, roughly 88% of them seen just once; the ten biggest clones take up 2.5% to 3.5%. Deletions cut 2 bases from V and 4 bases from J, with 6 bases between. The CDR3 totals 12 residues. The germline V gene has CDR1 SGHDT and CDR2 YYEEEE. This receptor was identified in a woman in her thirties with COVID-19, enrolled during active disease. This rearrangement joins TRBV5-6 to TRBJ1-2; D remains ambiguous. The sequenced material came from peripheral blood. CDR3 sequence (DNA): TGTGCCAGCAGCTTAGCGGGCTATGGCTACACCTTC. It yields the protein CASSLAGYGYTF.